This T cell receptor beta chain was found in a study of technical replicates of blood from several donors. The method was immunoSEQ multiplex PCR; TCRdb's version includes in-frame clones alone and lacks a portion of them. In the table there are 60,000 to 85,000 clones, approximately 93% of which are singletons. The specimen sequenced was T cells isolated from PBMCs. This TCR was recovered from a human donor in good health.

CDR3 in amino acids: CASSDSLPRGSHEQYF. The CDR3 bases are TGTGCCAGCAGTGATAGCTTACCTCGCGGGAGCCACGAGCAGTACTTC. The chain carries TRBV6-1 and TRBJ2-7; 7 bases fit TRBD2. Germline loops: CDR1 MNHNS, CDR2 SASEGT. Trimming at V came to 3 bases and at J to 5 bases, leaving 13 bases not matched to a gene. CDR3 length: 16 amino acids.